The 18 T cell receptor beta chains below were found in one sample sequenced in a study of control samples from healthy donors and cancer patients. TCRdb keeps only in-frame clones here, not all; method: immunoSEQ multiplex PCR. The sample has some 150,000 clones; around 92% are singletons. The specimen was blood. All receptors derive from a woman aged 25 to 39 in good health.

The sample holds a few counts of this clone. In DNA, the CDR3 is TGTGCCAGCAGCTTAGATGGTCGGCAAGAGACCCAGTACTTC. This translates into CASSLDGRQETQYF. The J gene is TRBJ2-5, the V gene TRBV11-3; D gene uncertain. V was pared by 0 bases and J by 2 bases, with 7 bases between. The CDR3 covers 14 residues. Germline CDR1 is SGHNT and CDR2 is YENEEA.

This chain joins TRBV9 and TRBJ2-3; D is perhaps TRBD1 (5 bases). With 0 bases removed from V and 1 base from J, the gap between germline ends came to 12 bases. The CDR3 has 16 residues. The germline V gene has CDR1 SGDLS and CDR2 YYNGEE. The DNA of the CDR3 is TGTGCCAGCAGCGTAGGAAGCAGGGTGGGCACAGATACGCAGTATTTT. Protein sequence: CASSVGSRVGTDTQYF.

This clone appeared once. V gene TRBV2 combines with J gene TRBJ2-2; tentatively, D is TRBD1 (7 bases). Germline CDR1 reads SNHLY; CDR2 reads FYNNEI. V shed 4 bases and J shed 7 bases, with 13 bases lying between them. The length of the CDR3 is 14 residues. The CDR3 loop reads CASSVEGAGGELFF. The CDR3 bases are TGTGCCAGCAGTGTGGAGGGGGCGGGCGGGGAGCTGTTTTTT.

The gene calls are TRBV6-1 and TRBJ1-1; 9 bases map to TRBD1. The germline CDR1 and CDR2 sequences are MNHNS and SASEGT. The CDR3 consists of 17 residues. Trimming took 2 bases from V and 4 from J; bases not matched to a gene: 11. The CDR3 DNA reads TGTGCCAGCAGTGAATCAGGGACAGGGAGAAGGGGCACTGAAGCTTTCTTT. Encoded protein: CASSESGTGRRGTEAFF.

The V gene is TRBV28, the J gene TRBJ1-4; D unclear. This CDR3 is 14 amino acids long. The ends were cut back, 2 bases at V and 0 bases at J, with 4 bases in the middle. Germline CDR1 and CDR2: MDHEN and SYDVKM. CDR3 nucleotide sequence: TGTGCCAGCAGTTTACGGGCAACTAATGAAAAACTGTTTTTT. Protein sequence: CASSLRATNEKLFF.

This CDR3 reads CAIRDRENTEAFF. In DNA form, the CDR3 reads TGTGCCATCAGAGACAGGGAGAACACTGAAGCTTTCTTT. The V and J genes are TRBV10-3 and TRBJ1-1; 7 nucleotides agree with TRBD1. With V trimmed by 6 bases and J by 1 base, 2 bases remained unmatched. The CDR3 has 13 residues. Germline V gene data show CDR1 as ENHRY and CDR2 as SYGVKD.

The chain carries TRBV9 and TRBJ1-6; 8 nucleotides match TRBD1. The CDR3 extends over 14 amino acids. Unmatched junction bases numbered 4, after V lost 4 bases and J lost 7 bases. Germline CDR1 reads SGDLS; CDR2 reads YYNGEE. CDR3: CASSPGTGNSPLHF. Here the CDR3 DNA reads TGTGCCAGCAGCCCCGGGACAGGAAATTCACCCCTCCACTTT.

The chain couples TRBV28 to TRBJ1-5, with D perhaps matching TRBD1 (6 bases). Trimming left V 2 bases short and J 6 bases short, with 11 bases between. Germline V gives CDR1 MDHEN, CDR2 SYDVKM. CDR3 length: 14 amino acids. The CDR3 bases are TGTGCCAGCAGTTTACTCAGGGGAGGTCAGCCCCAGCATTTT. This encodes CASSLLRGGQPQHF. The variable domain in full, with the rest retrieved from reference TRBV28 and TRBJ1-5, is DVKVTQSSRYLVKRTGEKVFLECVQDMDHENMFWYRQDPGLGLRLIYFSYDVKMKEKGDIPEGYSVSREKKERFSLILESASTNQTSMYLCASSLLRGGQPQHFGDGTRLSIL.

This clone was seen only a few times. This chain joins TRBV18 and TRBJ1-1, with D uncertain. CDR3 length: 16 residues. Germline lookup yields CDR1 KGHSH and CDR2 LQKENI. V lost 1 base and J 4 bases, leaving 16 bases between the germline ends. The CDR3 sequence: CASSPQGGIGFTEAFF. CDR3 bases: TGTGCCAGCTCACCACAAGGAGGGATCGGATTCACTGAAGCTTTCTTT.

V is TRBV5-1 and J is TRBJ1-6; a possible D gene is TRBD1 (6 bases). Between the trimmed V and J ends, which lost 1 base and 3 bases, there was a span of 8 bases. The CDR3 spans 15 residues. Germline CDR1 SGHRS, CDR2 YFSETQ. CDR3 bases: TGCGCCAGCAGCTTGCAAGGGGGCTATAATTCACCCCTCCACTTT. The encoded protein is CASSLQGGYNSPLHF.

V usage is TRBV5-4 and J usage is TRBJ1-2; D not certain. The germline V and J ends were trimmed by 2 bases and 4 bases, with 6 bases remaining between them. This CDR3 has 12 residues. Germline V lookup: CDR1 SGHNT, CDR2 YYREEE (reference sequence). CDR3 protein: CASSLPGYGYTF. The CDR3 DNA is TGTGCCAGCAGCTTACCCGGCTATGGCTACACCTTC. The complete variable domain, with remaining parts taken from reference TRBV5-4 and TRBJ1-2, reads ETGVTQSPTHLIKTRGQQVTLRCSSQSGHNTVSWYQQALGQGPQFIFQYYREEENGRGNFPPRFSGLQFPNYSSELNVNALELDDSALYLCASSLPGYGYTFGSGTRLTVV.

The chain couples TRBV5-1 to TRBJ1-1; tentative D call: TRBD1 (6 bases). Germline lookup yields CDR1 SGHRS and CDR2 YFSETQ. V was clipped by 5 bases and J by 0 bases, with 11 bases between them. This CDR3 contains 14 residues. This CDR3 reads CASRAGVMNTEAFF. CDR3 nucleotides: TGCGCCAGCAGAGCAGGGGTCATGAACACTGAAGCTTTCTTT.

This chain joins TRBV25-1 and TRBJ1-6, with a weak D call TRBD1 (5 bases). V lost 2 bases and J 5 bases, leaving 7 bases between the germline ends. The length of the CDR3 is 14 residues. CDR1 and CDR2 from the germline V gene are MGHDK and SYGVNS. The DNA for the CDR3 is TGTGCCAGCAGTGAACTGACAGATAATTCACCCCTCCACTTT. This translates into CASSELTDNSPLHF.

This rearrangement joins TRBV28 to TRBJ1-1; 8 bases agree with TRBD1. This CDR3 region has 16 residues. CDR1 and CDR2 (germline): MDHEN, SYDVKM. The J segment lost 1 base and the V segment lost 2 bases, leaving 6 bases of the junction unmatched. CDR3 DNA sequence: TGTGCCAGCAGTTTAGGGACAGGTCGGTGGAACACTGAAGCTTTCTTT. Translation gives CASSLGTGRWNTEAFF.

J is TRBJ1-2 and V is TRBV7-9, with TRBD1 matching over 9 bases. Germline loops: CDR1 SEHNR, CDR2 FQNEAQ (reference sequence). The CDR3 loop spans 13 amino acids. V shed 1 base, J shed 8 bases, and the junction held 2 bases outside the gene matches. CDR3 sequence: CASSLDRGRGYTF. The CDR3 bases are TGTGCCAGCAGCTTAGACAGGGGGCGAGGCTACACCTTC.

Details on this clone: Other DNA variants within this sample encode the same CDR3. CDR3 residues: CASSPLGGTEAFF. CDR3 bases: TGTGCCAGCTCACCGCTCGGGGGAACTGAAGCTTTCTTT. The chain carries TRBV18 and TRBJ1-1, with D tentatively TRBD1 (5 bases). Germline V gene data show CDR1 as KGHSH and CDR2 as LQKENI. There are 13 residues in the CDR3. V was trimmed by 3 bases and J by 5 bases, leaving 10 bases between them.

This clone was recorded only once. The chain employs TRBV9 and TRBJ2-6; 7 nucleotides match TRBD1. Trimming cost V 4 bases and J 0 bases; bases outside gene matches: 4. Germline lookup yields CDR1 SGDLS and CDR2 YYNGEE. The CDR3 has 16 residues. For the CDR3, the DNA is TGTGCCAGCAGCAAGGGACAGTCCTCTGGGGCCAACGTCCTGACTTTC. It encodes CASSKGQSSGANVLTF.

Points on this clone: A read error may be the cause here, since a much bigger clone is one base away. V usage is TRBV2 and J usage is TRBJ2-2; D uncertain. This CDR3 has 12 amino acids. Germline V gene data show CDR1 as SNHLY and CDR2 as FYNNEI. Between the trimmed V and J ends, which lost 6 bases and 3 bases, there was a span of 5 bases. CDR3 protein: CASRQHTGELFF. The CDR3 bases are TGTGCCAGCAGACAGCACACCGGGGAGCTGTTTTTT.